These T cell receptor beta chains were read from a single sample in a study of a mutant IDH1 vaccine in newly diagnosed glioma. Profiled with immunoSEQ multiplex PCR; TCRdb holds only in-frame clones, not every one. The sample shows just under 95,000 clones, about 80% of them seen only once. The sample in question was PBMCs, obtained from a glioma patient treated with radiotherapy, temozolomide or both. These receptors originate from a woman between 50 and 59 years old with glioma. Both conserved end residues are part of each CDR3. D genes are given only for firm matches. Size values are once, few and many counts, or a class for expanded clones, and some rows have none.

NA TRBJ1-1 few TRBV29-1 CSVNIRAGNTEAFF TGCAGCGTTAATATAAGGGCGGGAAACACTGAAGCTTTCTTT
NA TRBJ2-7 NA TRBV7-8 CASSLKTEQYF TGTGCCAGCAGCTTAAAAACGGAGCAGTACTTC
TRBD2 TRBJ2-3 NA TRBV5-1 CASSPTLLAGQTDTQYF TGCGCCAGCAGCCCGACCTTACTAGCGGGGCAAACAGATACGCAGTATTTT
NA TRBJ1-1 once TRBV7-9 CASSLVTLNTEAFF TGTGCCAGCAGCTTAGTAACCCTCAACACTGAAGCTTTCTTT
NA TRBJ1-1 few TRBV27 CASSLVTGLGKTEAFF TGTGCCAGCAGTTTAGTAACAGGGCTAGGGAAAACTGAAGCTTTCTTT
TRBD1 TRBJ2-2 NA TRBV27 CASSVRDRGLGRELFF TGTGCCAGCAGTGTCCGGGACAGGGGTTTGGGTCGGGAGCTGTTTTTT
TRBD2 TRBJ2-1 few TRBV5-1 CASSRGRGSGIVNFGDEQFF TGCGCCAGCAGCCGCGGGAGGGGAAGCGGGATTGTGAATTTCGGCGATGAGCAGTTCTTC
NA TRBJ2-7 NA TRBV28 CASSLWPSSYEQYF TGTGCCAGCAGTTTATGGCCGTCATCCTACGAGCAGTACTTC
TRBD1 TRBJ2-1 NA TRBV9 CASSIGTGEYNEQFF TGTGCCAGCAGCATAGGGACAGGGGAATACAATGAGCAGTTCTTC
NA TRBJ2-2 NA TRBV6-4 CASSPVWGAGELFF TGTGCCAGCAGTCCGGTGTGGGGGGCCGGGGAGCTGTTTTTT
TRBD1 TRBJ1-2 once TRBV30 CACGQGVGGYTF TGTGCCTGCGGACAGGGGGTTGGAGGCTACACCTTC
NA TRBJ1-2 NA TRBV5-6 CASRVGHVSTGYTF TGTGCCAGCAGAGTGGGCCACGTCTCTACTGGCTACACCTTC
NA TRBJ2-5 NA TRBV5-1 CASSWAGGYQETQYF TGCGCCAGCAGCTGGGCCGGAGGGTACCAAGAGACCCAGTACTTC
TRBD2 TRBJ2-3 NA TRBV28 CASSQTSGSTDTQYF TGTGCCAGCAGTCAAACTAGCGGGAGCACAGATACGCAGTATTTT
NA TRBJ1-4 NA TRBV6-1 CASRPLPTNEKLFF TGTGCCAGCAGGCCTTTACCGACTAATGAAAAACTGTTTTTT
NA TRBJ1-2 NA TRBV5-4 CASGGAANYGYTF TGTGCCAGCGGCGGGGCAGCGAACTATGGCTACACCTTC
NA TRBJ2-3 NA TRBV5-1 CASSSSGFTDTQYF TGCGCCAGCAGCTCCAGCGGGTTCACAGATACGCAGTATTTT
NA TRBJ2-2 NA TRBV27 CASSNYESITGELFF TGTGCCAGCAGTAACTACGAGTCTATCACCGGGGAGCTGTTTTTT
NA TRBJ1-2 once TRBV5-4 CASSYIVAADGYTF TGTGCCAGCAGCTATATTGTCGCGGCGGATGGCTACACCTTC
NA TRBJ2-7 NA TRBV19 CASSIRAESYEQYF TGTGCCAGTAGTATTAGGGCAGAGTCCTACGAGCAGTACTTC
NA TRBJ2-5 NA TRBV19 CASSVIERETQYF TGTGCCAGTAGTGTCATAGAACGAGAGACCCAGTACTTC
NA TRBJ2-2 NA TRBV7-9 CASSLEGAGELFF TGTGCCAGCAGCTTAGAGGGAGCCGGGGAGCTGTTTTTT
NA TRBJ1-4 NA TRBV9 CASSPRGGPNEKLFF TGTGCCAGCAGCCCGCGGGGCGGACCGAATGAAAAACTGTTTTTT
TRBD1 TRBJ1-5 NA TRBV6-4 CASGRDRISNQPQHF TGTGCCAGCGGCCGGGACAGGATTAGCAATCAGCCCCAGCATTTT
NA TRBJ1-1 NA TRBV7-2 CASRGVGQNTEAFF TGTGCCAGCAGGGGAGTGGGGCAGAACACTGAAGCTTTCTTT
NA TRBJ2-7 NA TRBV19 CASTALGPSYEQYF TGTGCCAGTACCGCCTTAGGTCCATCCTACGAGCAGTACTTC
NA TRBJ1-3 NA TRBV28 CASSFRGSGNTIYF TGTGCCAGCAGTTTCAGGGGATCTGGAAACACCATATATTTT
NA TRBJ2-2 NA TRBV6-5 CASRPGDTGELFF TGTGCCAGCAGGCCAGGGGACACCGGGGAGCTGTTTTTT
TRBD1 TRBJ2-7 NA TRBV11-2 CASRRSGGYEQYF TGTGCCAGCCGCCGGTCAGGGGGCTACGAGCAGTACTTC
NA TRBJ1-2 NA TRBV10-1 CASSPGGPYGYTF TGCGCCAGCAGTCCGGGGGGTCCTTATGGCTACACCTTC
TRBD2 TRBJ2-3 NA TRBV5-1 CASTYIGLASDTQYF TGCGCCAGCACCTACATAGGACTAGCCTCAGATACGCAGTATTTT
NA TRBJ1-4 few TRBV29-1 CSAAQGFGEKLFF TGCAGCGCTGCCCAGGGTTTTGGTGAAAAACTGTTTTTT
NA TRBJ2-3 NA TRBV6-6 CASSYPGPSTDTQYF TGTGCCAGCAGTTATCCGGGACCCAGCACAGATACGCAGTATTTT
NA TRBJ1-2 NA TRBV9 CASSLIEGGSYGYTF TGTGCCAGCAGCCTCATAGAGGGAGGTTCCTATGGCTACACCTTC
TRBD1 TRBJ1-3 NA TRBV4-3 CASSPGTASGNTIYF TGCGCCAGCAGCCCCGGGACAGCCTCTGGAAACACCATATATTTT
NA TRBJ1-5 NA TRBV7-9 CASSLTFNQPQHF TGTGCCAGCAGCTTAACTTTCAATCAGCCCCAGCATTTT
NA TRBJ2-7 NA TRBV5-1 CASRRENEQYF TGCGCCAGTAGGAGGGAGAACGAGCAGTACTTC
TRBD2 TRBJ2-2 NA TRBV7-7 CASSGARAGTGELFF TGTGCTAGCAGCGGGGCTCGGGCTGGCACCGGGGAGCTGTTTTTT
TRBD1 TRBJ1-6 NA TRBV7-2 CASSLGSGQGWSPLHF TGTGCCAGCAGCTTAGGGTCGGGACAGGGTTGGTCACCCCTCCACTTT
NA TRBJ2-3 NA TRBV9 CASSVKAHDTQYF TGTGCCAGCAGCGTAAAGGCACACGATACGCAGTATTTT
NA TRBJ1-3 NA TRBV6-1 CASSEIRNTIYF TGTGCCAGCAGTGAAATAAGAAACACCATATATTTT
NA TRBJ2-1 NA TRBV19 CASSIGPYNEQFF TGTGCCAGTAGTATAGGCCCCTACAATGAGCAGTTCTTC
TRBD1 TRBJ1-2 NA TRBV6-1 CAYKPGQSSNYGYTF TGTGCCTACAAACCGGGACAGTCGTCTAACTATGGCTACACCTTC
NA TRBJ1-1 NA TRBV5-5 CASSWDENTEAFF TGTGCCAGCAGCTGGGACGAGAACACTGAAGCTTTCTTT
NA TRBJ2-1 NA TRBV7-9 CASSLGGGPNEQFF TGTGCCAGCAGCTTAGGGGGGGGGCCAAATGAGCAGTTCTTC
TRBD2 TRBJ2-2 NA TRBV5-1 CASSLSGGATGELFF TGCGCCAGCAGCTTGAGCGGGGGGGCCACCGGGGAGCTGTTTTTT
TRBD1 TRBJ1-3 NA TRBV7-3 CASSLGQGTSGNTIYF TGTGCCAGCAGCCTTGGACAGGGGACTTCCGGAAACACCATATATTTT
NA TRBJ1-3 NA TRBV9 CASSVYMGEAAGNTIYF TGTGCCAGCAGCGTATACATGGGAGAAGCGGCTGGAAACACCATATATTTT
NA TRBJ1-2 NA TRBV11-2 CASSLLLRGGGGYTF TGTGCCAGCAGCTTACTCCTTAGGGGCGGAGGAGGCTACACCTTC
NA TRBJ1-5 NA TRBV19 CASSIDLTESRGGNQPQHF TGTGCCAGTAGTATAGATTTGACTGAGAGTCGGGGTGGCAATCAGCCCCAGCATTTT
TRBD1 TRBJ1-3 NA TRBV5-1 CASSFSGQGDTIYF TGCGCCAGCAGCTTCTCGGGACAGGGAGACACCATATATTTT
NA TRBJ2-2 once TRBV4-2 CASLPLRGANTGELFF TGTGCCAGCCTTCCCCTTCGCGGGGCGAACACCGGGGAGCTGTTTTTT
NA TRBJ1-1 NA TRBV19 CATTSGNTEAFF TGTGCCACCACCAGCGGGAACACTGAAGCTTTCTTT
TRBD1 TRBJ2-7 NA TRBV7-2 CASSLTTGVYEQYF TGTGCCAGCAGCTTAACGACAGGGGTCTACGAGCAGTACTTC
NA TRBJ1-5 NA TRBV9 CASSQDIGRSQPQHF TGTGCCAGCAGCCAAGACATCGGGCGGTCCCAGCCCCAGCATTTT
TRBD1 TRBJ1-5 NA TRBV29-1 CSVASGTGNQPQHF TGCAGCGTTGCCTCCGGGACAGGGAATCAGCCCCAGCATTTT
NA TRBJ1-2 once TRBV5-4 CASSRGRNDGLSYGYTF TGTGCCAGCAGCCGGGGACGGAATGACGGGCTATCCTATGGCTACACCTTC